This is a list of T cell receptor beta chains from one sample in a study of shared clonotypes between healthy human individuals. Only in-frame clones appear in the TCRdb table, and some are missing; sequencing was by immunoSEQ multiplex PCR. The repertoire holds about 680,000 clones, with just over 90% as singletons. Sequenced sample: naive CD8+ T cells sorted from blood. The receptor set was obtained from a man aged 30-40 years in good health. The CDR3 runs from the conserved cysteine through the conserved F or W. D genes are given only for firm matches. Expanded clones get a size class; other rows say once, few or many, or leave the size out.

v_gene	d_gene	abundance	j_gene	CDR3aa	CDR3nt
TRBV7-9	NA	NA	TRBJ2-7	CASSNSLRDTYEQYF	TGTGCCAGCAGCAACAGCTTACGGGATACCTACGAGCAGTACTTC
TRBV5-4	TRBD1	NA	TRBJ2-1	CASSVQGAQDNEQFF	TGTGCCAGCAGCGTACAGGGGGCGCAGGACAATGAGCAGTTCTTC
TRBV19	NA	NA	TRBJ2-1	CASSIWGSGVEEQFF	TGTGCCAGTAGTATTTGGGGGAGTGGGGTAGAAGAGCAGTTCTTC
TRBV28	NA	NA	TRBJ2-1	CASSPPPSARFYNGQFF	TGTGCCAGCAGTCCGCCCCCGTCTGCTAGATTCTACAATGGGCAGTTCTTC
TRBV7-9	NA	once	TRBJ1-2	CAILRGDNHQRGYGYTF	TGTGCCATCCTGAGGGGGGACAACCACCAGAGGGGCTATGGCTACACCTTC
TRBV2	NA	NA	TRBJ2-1	CASLAAGTYNEQFF	TGTGCCAGCCTAGCCGCGGGAACCTACAATGAGCAGTTCTTC
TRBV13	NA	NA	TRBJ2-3	CASSFLGEQADTQYF	TGTGCCAGCAGCTTCCTGGGTGAGCAGGCAGATACGCAGTATTTT
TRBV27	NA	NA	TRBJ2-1	CASSKREGGLFNEQFF	TGTGCCAGCAGTAAACGCGAAGGGGGGCTATTCAATGAGCAGTTCTTC
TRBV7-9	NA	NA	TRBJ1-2	CASSLGTLNTF	TGTGCCAGCAGCTTAGGGACCTTAAACACCTTC
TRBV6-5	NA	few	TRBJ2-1	CASSYLDEQFF	TGTGCCAGCAGTTACCTGGATGAGCAGTTCTTC
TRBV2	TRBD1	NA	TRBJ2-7	CASLKDRGNYEQYF	TGTGCCAGCCTAAAAGACAGGGGAAACTACGAGCAGTACTTC
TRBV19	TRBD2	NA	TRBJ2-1	CASSWGTRDNEQFF	TGTGCCAGTAGTTGGGGGACTAGGGACAATGAGCAGTTCTTC
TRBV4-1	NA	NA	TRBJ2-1	CASSPAGRYNEQFF	TGCGCCAGCAGCCCGGCCGGGAGATACAATGAGCAGTTCTTC
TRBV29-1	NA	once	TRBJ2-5	CSVDRGSQETQYF	TGCAGCGTTGATAGGGGCAGCCAAGAGACCCAGTACTTC
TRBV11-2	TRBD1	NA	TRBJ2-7	CASSLWGQGSPYEQYF	TGTGCCAGCAGCTTATGGGGACAGGGTTCACCCTACGAGCAGTACTTC
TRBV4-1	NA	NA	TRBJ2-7	CASSTTPAYEQYF	TGCGCCAGCAGCACTACTCCCGCCTACGAGCAGTACTTC
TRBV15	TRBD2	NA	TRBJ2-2	CATSRDRTSGNTGELFF	TGTGCCACCAGCAGAGATCGGACTAGCGGGAACACCGGGGAGCTGTTTTTT
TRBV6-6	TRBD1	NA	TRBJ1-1	CASRTDRANTEAFF	TGTGCCAGCAGGACTGACAGGGCGAACACTGAAGCTTTCTTT
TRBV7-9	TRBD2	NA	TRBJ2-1	CASSLVVAGVDEQFF	TGTGCCAGCAGCTTAGTTGTAGCGGGAGTAGATGAGCAGTTCTTC
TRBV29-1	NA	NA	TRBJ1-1	CSVDVAGTEAFF	TGCAGCGTTGATGTGGCGGGCACTGAAGCTTTCTTT
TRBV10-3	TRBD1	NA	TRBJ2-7	CAILTGVGEQYF	TGTGCCATCCTTACAGGGGTAGGGGAGCAGTACTTC
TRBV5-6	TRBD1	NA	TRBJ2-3	CASSSSGGTDTQYF	TGTGCCAGCAGCTCCTCAGGGGGTACAGATACGCAGTATTTT
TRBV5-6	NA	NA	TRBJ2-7	CASSFSRGYEQYF	TGTGCCAGCAGCTTCTCAAGAGGCTACGAGCAGTACTTC
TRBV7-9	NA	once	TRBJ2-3	CASSSIAGDTQYF	TGTGCCAGCAGTTCCATTGCGGGAGATACGCAGTATTTT
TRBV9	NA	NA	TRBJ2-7	CASSGAGYEQYF	TGTGCCAGCAGCGGCGCAGGCTACGAGCAGTACTTC
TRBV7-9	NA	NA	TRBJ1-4	CASSPSLELFF	TGTGCCAGCAGCCCTTCATTGGAACTGTTTTTT
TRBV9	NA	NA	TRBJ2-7	CASSVAVGHRSYEQYF	TGTGCCAGCAGCGTAGCTGTGGGACACCGGTCCTACGAGCAGTACTTC
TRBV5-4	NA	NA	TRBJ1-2	CASSPGSYGYTF	TGTGCCAGCAGCCCAGGGTCCTATGGCTACACCTTC